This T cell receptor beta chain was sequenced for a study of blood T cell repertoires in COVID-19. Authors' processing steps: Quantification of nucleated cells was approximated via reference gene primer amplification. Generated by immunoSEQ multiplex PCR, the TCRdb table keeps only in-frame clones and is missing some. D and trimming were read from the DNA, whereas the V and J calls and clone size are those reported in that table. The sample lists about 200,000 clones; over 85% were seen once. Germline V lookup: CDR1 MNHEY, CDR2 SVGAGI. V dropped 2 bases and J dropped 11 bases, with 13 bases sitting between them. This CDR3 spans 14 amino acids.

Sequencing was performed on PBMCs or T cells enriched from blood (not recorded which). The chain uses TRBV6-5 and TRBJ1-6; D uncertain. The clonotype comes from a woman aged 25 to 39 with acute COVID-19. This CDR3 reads CASSYVGSRPPLHF. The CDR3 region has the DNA TGTGCCAGCAGTTACGTGGGCTCCAGGCCACCCCTCCACTTT.